This T cell receptor beta chain was found in a study of beta chain features in type 1 diabetes. This clone was seen only a few times. V lost 10 bases and J lost 8, with 17 bases in between. This CDR3 is built from 13 residues. Germline CDR1 MDHEN, CDR2 SYDVKM. Expressed TCRB transcripts were sequenced, since all the RNA that had been isolated was reverse transcribed. The average output of naive, central memory and regulatory T cell samples was about 3.3 million reads. Only in-frame clones appear in the TCRdb table, and some are missing; sequencing was by immunoSEQ multiplex PCR. Here the sample spans about 290,000 clones, roughly 8% being singletons.

The sequence was obtained from a young woman in good health. Sequenced: central memory CD4+ T cells from blood. This chain links TRBV28 with TRBJ1-4, with D hard to call. The CDR3 nucleotides read TGTGCCACCACTCTCTACGGCTTCGAAAAACTGTTTTTT. This translates into CATTLYGFEKLFF.